This note documents a single T cell receptor beta chain sequence. Its antigen is as yet unknown. This specimen comes from a study of cytomegalovirus exposure and HLA in healthy donors. Study background: An analysis done earlier identified 90 million to 120 million unique TCR beta sequences from about 180 million T cells. General study findings and limits: The CMV antigen specificity of a few CMV-associated chains was confirmed through in vitro analysis.

60 Vbeta and 13 Jbeta primers were used in PCR. Assay: immunoSEQ multiplex PCR; the TCRdb copy retains only in-frame clones and omits some. The sample records more than 85,000 clones, 80% to 85% being singletons. The germline gives CDR1 DFQATT, CDR2 SNEGSKA (reference sequence). Between the trimmed V and J ends, which lost 4 bases and 5 bases, there was a span of 8 bases. The CDR3 extends over 11 amino acids. The clonotype was recovered from a young woman in good health and CMV-seronegative. The sequenced sample consisted of PBMCs. J is TRBJ2-5 and V is TRBV20-1; D remains unclear. Written as DNA, the CDR3 is TGCAGTGCTACCCCTCTGGAGACCCAGTACTTC. This codes for CSATPLETQYF.